This entry features one T cell receptor (beta chain) sequence. This specimen belongs to a study of blood T cell repertoires in COVID-19. Study background: Both acute and convalescent COVID-19 samples were obtained from the United States, Italy and Spain. T cells, B-cell-depleted T cells, or PBMCs supplied cDNA or gDNA.

Study processing details: Quantification of nucleated cells was approximated via reference gene primer amplification. Profiled with immunoSEQ multiplex PCR; TCRdb holds only in-frame clones, not every one. V, J and clone size are taken as reported in that table, and D and trimming were inferred from the DNA itself. Of some 45,000 clones listed, over 70% were seen once; the top ten hold roughly an eighth. The TCR was taken from a human donor in a cohort sampled during active COVID-19. Specimen: peripheral blood.

CDR3 region: CSVEVGRAEAFF. Written as DNA, the CDR3 is TGCAGCGTTGAGGTGGGCAGGGCTGAAGCTTTCTTT. The J gene is TRBJ1-1, the V gene TRBV29-1; weak D call: TRBD1 (5 bases). Trimming took 3 bases from V and 6 from J, leaving 11 bases between them. The germline V gene has CDR1 SQVTM and CDR2 ANQGSEA. The CDR3 spans 12 residues. Full variable domain (outside the CDR3, taken from reference TRBV29-1 and TRBJ1-1): SAVISQKPSRDICQRGTSLTIQCQVDSQVTMMFWYRQQPGQSLTLIATANQGSEATYESGFVIDKFPISRPNLTFSTLTVSNMSPEDSSIYLCSVEVGRAEAFFGQGTRLTVV.